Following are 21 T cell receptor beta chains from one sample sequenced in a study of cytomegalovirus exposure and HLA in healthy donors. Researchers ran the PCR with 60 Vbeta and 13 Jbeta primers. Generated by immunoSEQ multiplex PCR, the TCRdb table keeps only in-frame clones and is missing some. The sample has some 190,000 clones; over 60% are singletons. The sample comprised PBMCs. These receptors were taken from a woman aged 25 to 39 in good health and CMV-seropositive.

The CDR3 bases are TGTGCCAGCTCACCACAGGGGCGGAATGAAGCTTTCTTT. Its protein product is CASSPQGRNEAFF. The chain employs TRBV18 and TRBJ1-1, with TRBD1 as a possible D gene (5 bases). The CDR3 length is 13 residues. Per the germline V gene, CDR1 is KGHSH and CDR2 is LQKENI. The V gene lost 1 base and the J gene lost 7 bases, with 10 bases spanning the gap.

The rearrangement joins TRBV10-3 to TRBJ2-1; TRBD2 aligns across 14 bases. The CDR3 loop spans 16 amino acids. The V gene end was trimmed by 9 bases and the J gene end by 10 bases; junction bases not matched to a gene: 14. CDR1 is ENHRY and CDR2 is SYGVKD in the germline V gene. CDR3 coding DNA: TGTGCCATTGGGGGGACTAGCGGGGGCGGGGCTGGGGAGCAGTTCTTC. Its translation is CAIGGTSGGGAGEQFF.

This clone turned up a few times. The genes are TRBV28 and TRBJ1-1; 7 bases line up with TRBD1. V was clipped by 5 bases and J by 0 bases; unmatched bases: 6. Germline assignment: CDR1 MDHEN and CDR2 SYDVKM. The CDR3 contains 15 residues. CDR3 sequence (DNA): TGTGCCAGCAGTCAAGATGACAGGGTGAACACTGAAGCTTTCTTT. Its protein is CASSQDDRVNTEAFF.

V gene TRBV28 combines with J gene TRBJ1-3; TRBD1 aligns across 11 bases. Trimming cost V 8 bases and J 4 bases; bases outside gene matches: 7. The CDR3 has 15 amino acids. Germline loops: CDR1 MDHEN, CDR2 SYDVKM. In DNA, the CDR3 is TGTGCCAGCGGAGTGGACAGGGGGCGAGGAAACACCATATATTTT. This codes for CASGVDRGRGNTIYF.

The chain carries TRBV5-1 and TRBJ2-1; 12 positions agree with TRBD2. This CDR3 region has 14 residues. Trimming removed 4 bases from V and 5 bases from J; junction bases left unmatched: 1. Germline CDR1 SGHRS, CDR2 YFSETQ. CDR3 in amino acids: CASSRLAGDNEQFF. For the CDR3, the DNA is TGCGCCAGCAGCAGACTAGCGGGGGACAATGAGCAGTTCTTC.

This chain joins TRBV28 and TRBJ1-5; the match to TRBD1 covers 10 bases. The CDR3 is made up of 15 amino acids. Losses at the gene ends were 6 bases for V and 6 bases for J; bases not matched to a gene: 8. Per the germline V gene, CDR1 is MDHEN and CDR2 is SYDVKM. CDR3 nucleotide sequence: TGTGCCAGCAGCTCAATGGGACAGGGGACTCAGCCCCAGCATTTT. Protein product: CASSSMGQGTQPQHF.

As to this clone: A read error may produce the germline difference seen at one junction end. This CDR3 is CAGSSPGFSGNTIYF. The CDR3, as DNA: TGTGCCGGCAGCTCCCCCGGGTTCTCTGGAAACACCATATATTTT. This chain uses TRBV7-2 with TRBJ1-3; D is ambiguous. CDR1 is SGHTA and CDR2 is FQGNSA in the germline V gene. The length of the CDR3 is 15 residues. Looking up the rest from reference TRBV7-2 and TRBJ1-3 gives the full variable domain: GAGVSQSPSNKVTEKGKDVELRCDPISGHTALYWYRQSLGQGLEFLIYFQGNSAPDKSGLPSDRFSAERTGGSVSTLTIQRTQQEDSAVYLCAGSSPGFSGNTIYFGEGSWLTVV.

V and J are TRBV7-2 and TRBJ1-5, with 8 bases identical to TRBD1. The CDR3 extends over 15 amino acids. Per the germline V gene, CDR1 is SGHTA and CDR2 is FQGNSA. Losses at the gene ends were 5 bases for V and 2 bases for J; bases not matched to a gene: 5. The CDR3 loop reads CASSPDRVGNQPQHF. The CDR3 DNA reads TGTGCCAGCAGCCCGGACAGGGTGGGCAATCAGCCCCAGCATTTT.

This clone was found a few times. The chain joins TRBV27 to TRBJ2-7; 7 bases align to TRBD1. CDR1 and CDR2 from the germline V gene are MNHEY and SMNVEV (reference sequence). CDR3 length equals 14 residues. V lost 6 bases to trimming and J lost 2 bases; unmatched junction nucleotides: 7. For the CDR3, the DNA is TGTGCCAGCAGATCACAGGGGACCACCTACGAGCAGTACTTC. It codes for CASRSQGTTYEQYF.

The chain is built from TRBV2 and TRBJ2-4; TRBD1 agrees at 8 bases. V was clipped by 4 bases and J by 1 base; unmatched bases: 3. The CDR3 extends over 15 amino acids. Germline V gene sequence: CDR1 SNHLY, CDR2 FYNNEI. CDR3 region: CASSVQGVAKNIQYF. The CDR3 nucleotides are TGTGCCAGCAGTGTACAGGGGGTGGCCAAAAACATTCAGTACTTC.

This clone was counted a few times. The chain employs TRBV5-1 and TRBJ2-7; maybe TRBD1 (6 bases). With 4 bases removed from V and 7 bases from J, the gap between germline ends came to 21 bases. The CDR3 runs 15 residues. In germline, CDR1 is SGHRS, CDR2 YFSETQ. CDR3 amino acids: CASSSMPGARWEQYF. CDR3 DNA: TGCGCCAGCAGCAGCATGCCAGGGGCCCGGTGGGAGCAGTACTTC.

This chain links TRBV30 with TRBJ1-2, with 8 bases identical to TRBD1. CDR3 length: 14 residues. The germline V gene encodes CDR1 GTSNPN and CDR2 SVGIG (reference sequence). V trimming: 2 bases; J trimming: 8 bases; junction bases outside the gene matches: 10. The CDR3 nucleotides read TGTGCCTGGAGTCACCAACAGGGGGTAGGGGGCTACACCTTC. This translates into CAWSHQQGVGGYTF.

CDR3 DNA sequence: TGTGCCAGCTCACCCGCAGGGAAGCCCACCGGGGAGCTGTTTTTT. Its translation: CASSPAGKPTGELFF. The J gene is TRBJ2-2, the V gene TRBV18, with D tentatively TRBD1 (5 bases). This CDR3 is 15 amino acids long. CDR1 and CDR2 from the germline V gene are KGHSH and LQKENI. Trimming left V 3 bases short and J 4 bases short, with 12 bases between. Filled out from reference TRBV18 and TRBJ2-2, the complete variable domain reads NAGVMQNPRHLVRRRGQEARLRCSPMKGHSHVYWYRQLPEEGLKFMVYLQKENIIDESGMPKERFSAEFPKEGPSILRIQQVVRGDSAAYFCASSPAGKPTGELFFGEGSRLTVL.

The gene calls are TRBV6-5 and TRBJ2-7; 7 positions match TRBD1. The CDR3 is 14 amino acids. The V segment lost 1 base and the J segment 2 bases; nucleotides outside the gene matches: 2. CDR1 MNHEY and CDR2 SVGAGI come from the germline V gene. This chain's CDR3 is CASSYWDSPYEQYF. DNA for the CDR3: TGTGCCAGCAGTTACTGGGACAGCCCCTACGAGCAGTACTTC.

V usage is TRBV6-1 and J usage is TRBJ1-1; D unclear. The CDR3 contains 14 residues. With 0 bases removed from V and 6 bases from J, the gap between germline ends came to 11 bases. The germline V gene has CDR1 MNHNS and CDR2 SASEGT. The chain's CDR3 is CASSEARETSEAFF. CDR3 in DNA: TGTGCCAGCAGTGAAGCGCGGGAAACTTCTGAAGCTTTCTTT.

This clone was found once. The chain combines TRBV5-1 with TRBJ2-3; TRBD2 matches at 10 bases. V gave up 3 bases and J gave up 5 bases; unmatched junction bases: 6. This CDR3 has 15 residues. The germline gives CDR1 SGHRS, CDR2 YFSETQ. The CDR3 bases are TGCGCCAGCAGCTCTCTAGCGGGAGATGAAGATACGCAGTATTTT. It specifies CASSSLAGDEDTQYF.

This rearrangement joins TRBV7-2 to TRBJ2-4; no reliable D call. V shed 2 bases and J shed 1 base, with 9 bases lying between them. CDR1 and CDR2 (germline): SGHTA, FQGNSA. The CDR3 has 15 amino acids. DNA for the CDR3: TGTGCCAGCAGCTTACCCCTCGGGGCCAAAAACATTCAGTACTTC. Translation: CASSLPLGAKNIQYF.

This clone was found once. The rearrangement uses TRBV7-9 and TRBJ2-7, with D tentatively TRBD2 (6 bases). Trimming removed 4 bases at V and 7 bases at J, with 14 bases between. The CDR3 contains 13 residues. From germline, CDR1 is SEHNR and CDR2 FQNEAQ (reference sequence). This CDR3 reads CASSYTGVGEQYF. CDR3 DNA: TGTGCCAGCAGCTACACGGGGGTTGGAGAGCAGTACTTC.

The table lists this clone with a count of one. CDR3: CASSPAEGRNTIYF. The CDR3 bases are TGTGCCAGCAGCCCCGCGGAGGGGCGAAACACCATATATTTT. The chain carries TRBV7-4 and TRBJ1-3; D possibly corresponds to TRBD1 (5 bases). The CDR3 is made up of 14 amino acids. The germline V and J ends were trimmed by 5 bases and 5 bases, with 13 bases remaining between them. Germline V CDR1 and CDR2: SGHVT, SQSDAQ.

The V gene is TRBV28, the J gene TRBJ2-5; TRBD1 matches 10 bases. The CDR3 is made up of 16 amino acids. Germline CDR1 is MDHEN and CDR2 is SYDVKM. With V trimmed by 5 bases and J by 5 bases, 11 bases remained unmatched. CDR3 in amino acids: CASSIYRDRGLETQYF. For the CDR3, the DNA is TGTGCCAGCAGTATATATCGGGACAGGGGCTTGGAGACCCAGTACTTC.

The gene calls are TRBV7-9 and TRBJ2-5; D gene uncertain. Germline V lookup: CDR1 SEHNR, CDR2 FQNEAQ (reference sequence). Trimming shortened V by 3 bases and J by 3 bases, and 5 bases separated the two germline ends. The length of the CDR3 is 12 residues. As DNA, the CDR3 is TGTGCCAGCAGCTTCCTAGAAGAGACCCAGTACTTC. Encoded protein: CASSFLEETQYF.